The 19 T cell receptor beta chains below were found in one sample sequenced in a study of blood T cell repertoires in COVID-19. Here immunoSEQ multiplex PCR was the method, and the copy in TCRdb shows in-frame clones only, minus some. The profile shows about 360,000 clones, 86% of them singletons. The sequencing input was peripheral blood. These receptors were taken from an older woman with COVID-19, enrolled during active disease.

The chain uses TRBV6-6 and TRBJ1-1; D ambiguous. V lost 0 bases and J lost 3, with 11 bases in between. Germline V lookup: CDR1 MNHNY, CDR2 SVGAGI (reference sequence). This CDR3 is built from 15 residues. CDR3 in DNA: TGTGCCAGCAGTTACTCGTGGAGGCGCCACACTGAAGCTTTCTTT. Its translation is CASSYSWRRHTEAFF.

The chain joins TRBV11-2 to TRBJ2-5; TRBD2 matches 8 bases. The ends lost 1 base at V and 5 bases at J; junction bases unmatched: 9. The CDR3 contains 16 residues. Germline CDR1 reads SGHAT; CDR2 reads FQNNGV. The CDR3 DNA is TGTGCCAGCAGCTTAGCCTCCGGGGGGGCCTGGGAGACCCAGTACTTC. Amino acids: CASSLASGGAWETQYF. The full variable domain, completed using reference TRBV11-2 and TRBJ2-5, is EAGVAQSPRYKIIEKRQSVAFWCNPISGHATLYWYQQILGQGPKLLIQFQNNGVVDDSQLPKDRFSAERLKGVDSTLKIQPAKLEDSAVYLCASSLASGGAWETQYFGPGTRLLVL.

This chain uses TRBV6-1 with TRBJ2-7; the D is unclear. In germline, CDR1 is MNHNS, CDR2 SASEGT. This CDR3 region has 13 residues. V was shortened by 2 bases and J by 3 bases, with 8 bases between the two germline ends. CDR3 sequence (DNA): TGTGCCAGCAGTGAAACCGGTCACTACGAGCAGTACTTC. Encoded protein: CASSETGHYEQYF.

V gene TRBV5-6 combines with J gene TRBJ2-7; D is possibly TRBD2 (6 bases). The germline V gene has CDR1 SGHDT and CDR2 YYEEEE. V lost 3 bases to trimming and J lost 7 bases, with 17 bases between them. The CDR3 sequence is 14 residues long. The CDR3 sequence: CASSYGGMEVEQYF. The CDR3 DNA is TGTGCCAGCAGCTACGGCGGGATGGAAGTTGAGCAGTACTTC.

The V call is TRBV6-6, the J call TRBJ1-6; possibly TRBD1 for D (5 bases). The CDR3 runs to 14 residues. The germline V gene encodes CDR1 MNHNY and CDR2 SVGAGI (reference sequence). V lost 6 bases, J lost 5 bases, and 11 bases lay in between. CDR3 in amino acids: CASSGRRDNSPLHF. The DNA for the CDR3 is TGTGCCAGCAGCGGCCGCAGGGATAATTCACCCCTCCACTTT.

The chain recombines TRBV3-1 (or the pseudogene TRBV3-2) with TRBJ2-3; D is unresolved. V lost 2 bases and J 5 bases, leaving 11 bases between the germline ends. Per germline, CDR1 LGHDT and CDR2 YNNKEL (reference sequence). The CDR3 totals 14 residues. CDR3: CASSQMGHEDTQYF. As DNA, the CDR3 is TGTGCCAGCAGCCAAATGGGCCACGAAGATACGCAGTATTTT.

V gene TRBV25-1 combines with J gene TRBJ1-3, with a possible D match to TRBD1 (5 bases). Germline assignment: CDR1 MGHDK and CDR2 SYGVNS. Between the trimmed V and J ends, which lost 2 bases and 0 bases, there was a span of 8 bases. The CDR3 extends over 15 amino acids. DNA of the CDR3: TGTGCCAGCAGTGAAATTCAGGGCTCTGGAAACACCATATATTTT. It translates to CASSEIQGSGNTIYF. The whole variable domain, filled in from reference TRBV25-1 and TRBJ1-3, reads EADIYQTPRYLVIGTGKKITLECSQTMGHDKMYWYQQDPGMELHLIHYSYGVNSTEKGDLSSESTVSRIRTEHFPLTLESARPSHTSQYLCASSEIQGSGNTIYFGEGSWLTVV.

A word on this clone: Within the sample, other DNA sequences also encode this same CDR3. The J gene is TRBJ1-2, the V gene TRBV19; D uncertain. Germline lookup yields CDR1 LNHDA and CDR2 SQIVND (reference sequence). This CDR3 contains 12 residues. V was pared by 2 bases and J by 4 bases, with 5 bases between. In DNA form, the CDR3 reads TGTGCCAGTAGTATACCCGGCTATGGCTACACCTTC. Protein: CASSIPGYGYTF.

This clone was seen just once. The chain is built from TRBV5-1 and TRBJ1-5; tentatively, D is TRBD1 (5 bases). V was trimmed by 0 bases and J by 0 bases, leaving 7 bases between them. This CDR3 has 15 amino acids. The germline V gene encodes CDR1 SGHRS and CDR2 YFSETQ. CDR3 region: CASSLEGNSNQPQHF. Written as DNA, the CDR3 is TGCGCCAGCAGCTTGGAGGGGAATAGCAATCAGCCCCAGCATTTT.

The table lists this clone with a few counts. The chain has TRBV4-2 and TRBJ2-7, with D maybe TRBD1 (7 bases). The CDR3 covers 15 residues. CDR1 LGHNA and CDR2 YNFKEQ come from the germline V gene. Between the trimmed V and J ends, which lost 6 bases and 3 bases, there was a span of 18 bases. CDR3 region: CASSSRQGGYYEQYF. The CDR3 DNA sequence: TGTGCCAGCAGTTCAAGACAGGGAGGTTACTACGAGCAGTACTTC.

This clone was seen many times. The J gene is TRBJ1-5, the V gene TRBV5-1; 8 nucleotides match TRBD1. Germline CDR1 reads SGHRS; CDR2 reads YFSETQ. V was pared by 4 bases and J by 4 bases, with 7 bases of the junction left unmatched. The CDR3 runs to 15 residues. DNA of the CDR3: TGCGCCAGCAGCGTCGGGACAGGTACTAATCAGCCCCAGCATTTT. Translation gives CASSVGTGTNQPQHF.

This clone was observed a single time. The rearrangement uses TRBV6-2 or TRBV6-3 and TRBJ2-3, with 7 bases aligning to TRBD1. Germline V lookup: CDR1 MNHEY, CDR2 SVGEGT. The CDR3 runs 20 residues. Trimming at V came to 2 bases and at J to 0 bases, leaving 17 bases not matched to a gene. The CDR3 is CASSYDQTGIGFASTDTQYF. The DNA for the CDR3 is TGTGCCAGCAGTTACGATCAGACAGGGATCGGTTTCGCTAGCACAGATACGCAGTATTTT.

DNA of the CDR3: TGTGCCAGCAGCTTGGCCGACTATGGCTACACCTTC. Protein sequence: CASSLADYGYTF. The chain uses TRBV5-6 and TRBJ1-2; unclear D gene. The V and J ends lost 0 bases and 3 bases respectively, with 3 bases between them. Germline CDR1 and CDR2: SGHDT and YYEEEE. CDR3 length: 12 residues.

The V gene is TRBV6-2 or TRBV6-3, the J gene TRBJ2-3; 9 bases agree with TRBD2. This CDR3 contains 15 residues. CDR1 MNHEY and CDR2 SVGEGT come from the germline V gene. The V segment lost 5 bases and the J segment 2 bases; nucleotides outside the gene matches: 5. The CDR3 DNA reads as TGTGCCAGCAGTGGGCAGCGGGGGGCCACAGATACGCAGTATTTT. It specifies CASSGQRGATDTQYF.

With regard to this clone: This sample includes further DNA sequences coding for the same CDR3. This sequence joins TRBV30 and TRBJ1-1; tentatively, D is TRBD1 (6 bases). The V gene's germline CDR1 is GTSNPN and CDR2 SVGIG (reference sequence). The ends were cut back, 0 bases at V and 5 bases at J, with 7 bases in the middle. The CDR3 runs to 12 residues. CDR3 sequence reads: CAWSVQGTEAFF. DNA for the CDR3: TGTGCCTGGAGTGTACAGGGAACTGAAGCTTTCTTT.

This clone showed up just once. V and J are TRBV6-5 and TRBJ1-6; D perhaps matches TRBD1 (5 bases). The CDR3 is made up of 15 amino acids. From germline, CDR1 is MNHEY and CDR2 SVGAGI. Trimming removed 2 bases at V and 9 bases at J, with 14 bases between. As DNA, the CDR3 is TGTGCCAGCAGTTACGACGAGCCTGGGGCTTCACCCCTCCACTTT. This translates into CASSYDEPGASPLHF.

CDR3 loop: CASSDPGLVAGELFF. The CDR3 nucleotides are TGTGCCAGCAGTGATCCGGGACTAGTAGCCGGGGAGCTGTTTTTT. V is TRBV6-2 or TRBV6-3 and J is TRBJ2-2; TRBD2 agrees at 8 bases. V dropped 5 bases and J dropped 6; count of bases not matched to a gene: 8. The CDR3 loop spans 15 amino acids. Germline CDR1 is MNHEY and CDR2 is SVGEGT.

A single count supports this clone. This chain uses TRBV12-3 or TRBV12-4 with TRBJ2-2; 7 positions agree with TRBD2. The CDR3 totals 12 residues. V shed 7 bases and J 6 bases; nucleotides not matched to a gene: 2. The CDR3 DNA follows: TGTGCCAGCACCCGGGGGGCCGGGGAGCTGTTTTTT. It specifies CASTRGAGELFF.

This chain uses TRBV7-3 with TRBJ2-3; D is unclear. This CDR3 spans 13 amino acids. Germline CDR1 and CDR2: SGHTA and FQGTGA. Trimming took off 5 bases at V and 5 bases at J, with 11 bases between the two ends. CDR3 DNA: TGTGCCAGCAGCCACCCGAGTGAAGATACGCAGTATTTT. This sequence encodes CASSHPSEDTQYF.